The source of this T cell receptor beta chain is a study of beta chain features in type 1 diabetes. Points from the study as a whole: Comparison showed that naive, central memory and Treg TCRB repertoires appeared more similar among patients than among healthy donors.

Germline lookup yields CDR1 SGDLS and CDR2 YYNGEE. The V end was cut by 0 bases, the J end by 5 bases, with 14 bases between. This CDR3 is built from 15 residues. This clone was observed a handful of times. What it binds is not known. Donors underwent one heparinised blood draw, around 100 mL on average. Sorted CD4+ subsets: naive, central memory, regulatory, stem cell-like memory (CD45RO/CCR7/CD25/CD127/CD95/CD27 panel). Each sorted population was over 98% pure. The sequenced template was cDNA made from the entire isolated RNA. Profiling relied on immunoSEQ multiplex PCR, and the TCRdb table lists in-frame clones only, not all of them. The sample holds a few hundred thousand clones, 20% seen once.

The chain employs TRBV9 and TRBJ2-5; D may be TRBD2 (5 bases). This sequence was found in a woman aged 18-35 years in good health. The sample taken for sequencing was naive CD4+ T cells from blood. The CDR3 protein is CASSVEGGRGETQYF. CDR3 DNA: TGTGCCAGCAGCGTAGAAGGTGGACGAGGGGAGACCCAGTACTTC.